A single sample is the source of the 20 T cell receptor beta chains below, sequenced in a study of early T cells in non-severe SARS-CoV-2 infection. TCRdb itself ran the 5' RACE reads through MiXCR, one entry per CDR3 protein. Of some 96,000 distinct CDR3 sequences in the sample, around 13% were seen once. Input material: whole blood. The receptors were gathered from an adult who was a healthcare worker with PCR-confirmed SARS-CoV-2 infection or an uninfected control (not recorded which).

This clonotype appeared a few times. The chain carries TRBV20-1 and TRBJ1-2; weak D call: TRBD1 (5 bases). The CDR3 length is 13 residues. The germline V and J ends were trimmed by 6 bases and 8 bases, with 19 bases remaining between them. Germline CDR1 DFQATT, CDR2 SNEGSKA (reference sequence). CDR3 in amino acids: CSAAKQAPWGYTF. The CDR3 nucleotides are TGCAGTGCCGCCAAACAGGCCCCATGGGGCTACACCTTC.

The genes are TRBV23-1 and TRBJ2-3, with 8 bases that match TRBD2. TRBV23-1 is given ORF status, its function remaining uncertain. The CDR3 sequence is 19 residues long. Losses at the gene ends were 7 bases for V and 5 bases for J; bases not matched to a gene: 23. The CDR3 DNA follows: TGCGCCAGCAACAGCCCACCAAGGACTAGCACCCAGGCGGGAGATACGCAGTATTTT. Translation: CASNSPPRTSTQAGDTQYF.

This clonotype was counted ten times or more. This rearrangement joins TRBV7-8 to TRBJ2-1; D not certain. Deletions cut 5 bases from V and 4 bases from J, with 9 bases between. CDR3 length: 13 residues. Germline CDR1 is SGHVS and CDR2 is FQNEAQ. CDR3 amino acids: CASSPQLYNEQFF. CDR3 bases: TGTGCCAGCAGCCCCCAGCTATACAATGAGCAGTTCTTC.

There are a few counts of this clonotype. The V and J genes are TRBV9 and TRBJ2-1; 12 positions agree with TRBD2. Germline CDR1 reads SGDLS; CDR2 reads YYNGEE. V trimming: 2 bases; J trimming: 1 base; junction bases outside the gene matches: 1. The CDR3 loop spans 16 amino acids. The CDR3 DNA sequence: TGTGCCAGCAGCGTCGGACTAGCGGGGTCCTACAATGAGCAGTTCTTC. Protein product: CASSVGLAGSYNEQFF. The variable domain in full, completed from reference TRBV9 and TRBJ2-1, reads DSGVTQTPKHLITATGQRVTLRCSPRSGDLSVYWYQQSLDQGLQFLIQYYNGEERAKGNILERFSAQQFPDLHSELNLSSLELGDSALYFCASSVGLAGSYNEQFFGPGTRLTVL.

The chain couples TRBV5-1 to TRBJ2-7, with 8 bases matching TRBD1. CDR1 and CDR2 from the germline V gene are SGHRS and YFSETQ. V lost 0 bases to trimming and J lost 1 base; unmatched junction nucleotides: 6. This CDR3 is built from 16 residues. The DNA of the CDR3 is TGCGCCAGCAGCTTGGCCCCCCAGGGGGCGTCCTACGAGCAGTACTTC. It translates to CASSLAPQGASYEQYF.

This clonotype was seen repeatedly, ten times or more. The chain is built from TRBV10-3 and TRBJ1-3, with D perhaps TRBD1 (6 bases). The CDR3 runs 19 residues. Trimming left V 5 bases short and J 0 bases short, with 23 bases between. Germline V gene lookup returns CDR1 ENHRY and CDR2 SYGVKD. The chain's CDR3 is CAISRRSLDWTDSGNTIYF. The CDR3 DNA reads as TGTGCCATCAGTAGGAGGTCTCTGGATTGGACAGACTCTGGAAACACCATATATTTT.

The sample holds a few counts of this clonotype. The CDR3 nucleotides read TGTGCCAGCAGCCGGGGACAGGGACAAGAGACCCAGTACTTC. It encodes CASSRGQGQETQYF. The chain couples TRBV7-9 to TRBJ2-5, with 9 bases fitting TRBD1. This CDR3 contains 14 residues. V trimming: 5 bases; J trimming: 2 bases; junction bases outside the gene matches: 3. Looked up from germline, CDR1 is SEHNR and CDR2 is FQNEAQ (reference sequence).

The chain joins TRBV20-1 to TRBJ2-1, with 8 positions matching TRBD2. The CDR3 has 15 amino acids. Germline lookup yields CDR1 DFQATT and CDR2 SNEGSKA (reference sequence). V was clipped by 2 bases and J by 7 bases; unmatched bases: 10. Written as DNA, the CDR3 is TGCAGTGCTAGAACGGAGCGGGGGTCTTGGAATGAGCAGTTCTTC. Protein sequence: CSARTERGSWNEQFF.

This clonotype showed up many times. The chain recombines TRBV6-2 or TRBV6-3 with TRBJ2-7; TRBD2 agrees at 7 bases. The V gene end was trimmed by 7 bases and the J gene end by 4 bases; junction bases not matched to a gene: 10. Germline V gene sequence: CDR1 MNHEY, CDR2 SVGEGT. The CDR3 length is 14 residues. This CDR3 is CASITRAGDYEQYF. CDR3 coding DNA: TGTGCCAGCATCACCAGGGCGGGAGATTACGAGCAGTACTTC.

Ten or more counts support this clonotype. The rearrangement uses TRBV12-3 or TRBV12-4 and TRBJ2-1, with unresolved D. CDR3 length: 13 amino acids. V was cut by 5 bases and J by 1 base, with 6 bases left in between. The CDR3 nucleotides read TGTGCCAGCAGTACTCGGTCCTACAATGAGCAGTTCTTC. This translates into CASSTRSYNEQFF.

The sample holds a few counts of this clonotype. The rearrangement joins TRBV20-1 to TRBJ2-3; 8 nucleotides agree with TRBD1. Trimming at V came to 3 bases and at J to 2 bases, leaving 7 bases not matched to a gene. The germline V gene encodes CDR1 DFQATT and CDR2 SNEGSKA (reference sequence). This CDR3 comprises 15 residues. CDR3 sequence: CSARGTGGSTDTQYF. CDR3 nucleotides: TGCAGTGCTAGGGGCACAGGGGGTTCCACAGATACGCAGTATTTT.

V is TRBV6-5 and J is TRBJ2-7; 8 nucleotides line up with TRBD1. Germline V lookup: CDR1 MNHEY, CDR2 SVGAGI. V shed 2 bases, J shed 4 bases, and the junction held 4 bases outside the gene matches. The CDR3 has 14 residues. The CDR3 DNA sequence: TGTGCCAGCAGTTACGATCACAGGGGGTACGAGCAGTACTTC. Translating gives CASSYDHRGYEQYF.

This clonotype was observed at least ten times. The rearrangement joins TRBV11-2 to TRBJ2-3; 8 positions match TRBD2. Germline CDR1 SGHAT, CDR2 FQNNGV. J lost 4 bases, V lost 8 bases, and 8 bases had no gene match. The CDR3 is 14 amino acids. This CDR3 reads CASASSSGPDTQYF. CDR3 in DNA: TGTGCCAGCGCTTCGTCTAGCGGGCCAGATACGCAGTATTTT.

The chain couples TRBV3-1 to TRBJ2-2; 9 nucleotides align to TRBD2. This CDR3 region has 16 residues. Losses at the gene ends were 4 bases for V and 5 bases for J; bases not matched to a gene: 8. Per the germline V gene, CDR1 is LGHDT and CDR2 is YNNKEL (reference sequence). The CDR3 is CASSLLAGVGTGELFF. As DNA, the CDR3 is TGTGCCAGCAGCCTCTTAGCGGGGGTCGGTACCGGGGAGCTGTTTTTT. The entire variable domain, with the rest obtained from reference TRBV3-1 and TRBJ2-2, is as follows: DTAVSQTPKYLVTQMGNDKSIKCEQNLGHDTMYWYKQDSKKFLKIMFSYNNKELIINETVPNRFSPKSPDKAHLNLHINSLELGDSAVYFCASSLLAGVGTGELFFGEGSRLTVL.

This clonotype was seen more than once but under ten times. The genes are TRBV19 and TRBJ1-1; tentative D call: TRBD1 (5 bases). This CDR3 has 16 amino acids. With 5 bases removed from V and 1 base from J, the gap between germline ends came to 17 bases. The germline gives CDR1 LNHDA, CDR2 SQIVND (reference sequence). The CDR3 reads CASSVRVEARNTEAFF. The DNA for the CDR3 is TGTGCCAGTAGTGTCAGGGTCGAAGCGAGGAACACTGAAGCTTTCTTT.

The chain carries TRBV20-1 and TRBJ1-5; unclear D gene. CDR3 size: 16 residues. The ends were cut back, 0 bases at V and 0 bases at J, with 12 bases in the middle. Germline values: CDR1 DFQATT, CDR2 SNEGSKA (reference sequence). CDR3 DNA sequence: TGCAGTGCTAGAGATTTAAGGGCCCCTAGCAATCAGCCCCAGCATTTT. It specifies CSARDLRAPSNQPQHF.

This chain joins TRBV28 and TRBJ2-4, with 11 bases identical to TRBD1. V lost 2 bases to trimming and J lost 2 bases; unmatched junction nucleotides: 8. The CDR3 covers 18 residues. CDR1 and CDR2 from the germline V gene are MDHEN and SYDVKM. The CDR3 loop reads CASSLTLDRGLSKNIQYF. The CDR3, as DNA: TGTGCCAGCAGTTTAACATTGGACAGGGGGCTTTCCAAAAACATTCAGTACTTC.

This clonotype has only a few counts. V gene TRBV10-1 combines with J gene TRBJ1-5; D is perhaps TRBD1 (6 bases). The germline V and J ends were trimmed by 6 bases and 1 base, with 16 bases remaining between them. The CDR3 is made up of 16 amino acids. Germline V lookup: CDR1 WNHNN, CDR2 SYGVQD (reference sequence). DNA of the CDR3: TGCGCCAGCAGCGCGGGACACCTCGGAAGCAATCAGCCCCAGCATTTT. Translation gives CASSAGHLGSNQPQHF.

This chain uses TRBV29-1 with TRBJ2-1; D perhaps matches TRBD2 (5 bases). CDR1 is SQVTM, CDR2 ANQGSEA, per germline. The CDR3 runs to 13 residues. V was trimmed by 6 bases and J by 7 bases, leaving 16 bases between them. The CDR3 region is CSVSKTGWNEQFF. The DNA for the CDR3 is TGCAGCGTCTCCAAAACGGGGTGGAATGAGCAGTTCTTC.

This chain links TRBV4-1 with TRBJ1-5; maybe TRBD1 (5 bases). The CDR3 totals 15 residues. From germline, CDR1 is MGHRA and CDR2 YSYEKL. V gave up 0 bases and J gave up 3 bases, with 9 bases separating them. The CDR3 here is CASSQEGGTNQPQHF. The CDR3 bases are TGCGCCAGCAGCCAAGAGGGGGGAACCAATCAGCCCCAGCATTTT.